The 9 T cell receptor beta chains below come from one sample, sequenced in a study of CXCR3-negative and CXCR3-positive naive CD8 T cells. Study results and caveats: Compared with CXCR3-negative naive cells, CXCR3-positive naive cells showed more hydrophobic TRB CDR3s.

In preparing the TRB cDNA libraries, 5' RACE with UMI labels was used. Reprocessing the 5' RACE reads, TCRdb reports a single entry for every CDR3 protein and omits DNA. This listing includes 55,000 to 70,000 distinct CDR3 sequences. For these TCRs, the target antigens are not known. The sequenced sample was naive CXCR3+ CD8+ T cells from blood. Subset described: CD45RO-CCR7+CD27+CD95- naive CD8+ T cells expressing CXCR3 (TNR3+). The source is a human donor in good health. Some clones in this sample may be carry-over from other donors' samples.

This chain uses TRBV7-9 with TRBJ2-7; TCRdb outputs TRBD1, but without DNA this stays unchecked. The CDR3 length is 16 residues. The germline gives CDR1 SEHNR, CDR2 FQNEAQ (reference sequence). The CDR3 loop is CASSLANQGVGYEQYF.

The genes are TRBV28 and TRBJ2-3; TCRdb gives TRBD1 as the D gene, but with no DNA this cannot be confirmed. The CDR3 runs 16 residues. Germline lookup yields CDR1 MDHEN and CDR2 SYDVKM. CDR3 loop: CASSESGGRSGEAQYF.

The chain combines TRBV29-1 with TRBJ1-1. CDR1 and CDR2 from the germline V gene are SQVTM and ANQGSEA. The CDR3 runs to 11 residues. The CDR3 spells CSGTSDTEAFF.

This chain connects TRBV28 to TRBJ2-3; the TCRdb D gene call, TRBD1, has no DNA to confirm it. Germline lookup yields CDR1 MDHEN and CDR2 SYDVKM. The CDR3 is made up of 17 amino acids. The CDR3 loop reads CASSLGPGQSFTDTQYF.

This sequence joins TRBV6-5 and TRBJ1-4; TCRdb designates TRBD1, a call that cannot be tested without DNA. Germline CDR1 reads MNHEY; CDR2 reads SVGAGI. This CDR3 region has 15 residues. The CDR3 loop reads CASSYIGTGDEKLFF.

The chain employs TRBV5-6 and TRBJ1-6; TCRdb picks TRBD1, but there is no DNA to check that call. Germline V gene data show CDR1 as SGHDT and CDR2 as YYEEEE. The CDR3 contains 15 residues. The chain's CDR3 is CASSLSGRPFSPLHF.

J is TRBJ1-5 and V is TRBV4-3; without DNA, the TCRdb call of TRBD1 cannot be checked. CDR1 is LGHNA and CDR2 is YSLEER in the germline V gene. The CDR3 has 14 amino acids. CDR3 residues: CASSTDRHNQPQHF.

The chain has TRBV25-1 and TRBJ2-7; TCRdb proposes TRBD1, but this gene call is untestable without DNA. CDR3 length: 13 residues. CDR1 and CDR2 from the germline V gene are MGHDK and SYGVNS. This chain's CDR3 is CASSDPSPTEQYF.

The CDR3 protein is CARGTSAGELFF. The gene calls are TRBV2 and TRBJ2-2. This CDR3 contains 12 residues. Germline V CDR1 and CDR2: SNHLY, FYNNEI.